Listed below are T cell receptor beta chains from one sample, sequenced in a study of blood T cell repertoires in COVID-19. Assay used: immunoSEQ multiplex PCR; TCRdb lists only in-frame clones, some missing. This table holds hundreds of thousands of clones, around nine tenths found once. Input material: PBMCs or T cells enriched from blood (not recorded which). These receptors all come from a woman aged 50 to 60 who had recovered from COVID-19. The CDR3 runs from the conserved cysteine through the conserved F or W. Each record gives: CDR3 protein, CDR3 DNA, D gene, CDR3 length, V gene, clone size, J gene. The D gene is left open where the match is weak. Rows may omit the clone size; those that give it use once, few, many or a size class.

CDR3aa: CATSTRPGHIYNEQFF; CDR3nt: TGTGCCACCAGCACCCGACCGGGACACATCTACAATGAGCAGTTCTTC; d_gene: -; len: 16; v_gene: TRBV15; abundance: -; j_gene: TRBJ2-1
CDR3aa: CSVARTDYGYTF; CDR3nt: TGCAGCGTCGCCCGGACAGACTATGGCTACACCTTC; d_gene: -; len: 12; v_gene: TRBV29-1; abundance: once; j_gene: TRBJ1-2
CDR3aa: CASSIGNTGEGYGYTF; CDR3nt: TGTGCCAGTAGTATCGGAAATACGGGAGAAGGATATGGCTACACCTTC; d_gene: -; len: 16; v_gene: TRBV19; abundance: once; j_gene: TRBJ1-2
CDR3aa: CAIATQGTIYNEQFF; CDR3nt: TGTGCCATCGCGACCCAGGGGACGATATACAATGAGCAGTTCTTC; d_gene: -; len: 15; v_gene: TRBV10-3; abundance: -; j_gene: TRBJ2-1
CDR3aa: CASSPRRVGYGYTF; CDR3nt: TGTGCCAGCAGTCCCCGCAGGGTAGGCTATGGCTACACCTTC; d_gene: -; len: 14; v_gene: TRBV27; abundance: -; j_gene: TRBJ1-2
CDR3aa: CASSQLGQGASYGYTF; CDR3nt: TGTGCCAGCAGCCAGTTGGGACAGGGGGCCAGCTATGGCTACACCTTC; d_gene: TRBD1; len: 16; v_gene: TRBV4-2; abundance: -; j_gene: TRBJ1-2
CDR3aa: CASSDARANTEAFF; CDR3nt: TGCGCCAGCAGCGACGCCAGGGCGAACACTGAAGCTTTCTTT; d_gene: -; len: 14; v_gene: TRBV5-1; abundance: -; j_gene: TRBJ1-1
CDR3aa: CASSSPQGGGETQYF; CDR3nt: TGTGCCAGCAGTTCGCCCCAAGGCGGGGGGGAGACCCAGTACTTC; d_gene: TRBD2; len: 15; v_gene: TRBV27; abundance: -; j_gene: TRBJ2-5
CDR3aa: CASSRRGLNTEAFF; CDR3nt: TGCGCCAGCAGCCGCCGCGGACTCAACACTGAAGCTTTCTTT; d_gene: -; len: 14; v_gene: TRBV4-3; abundance: -; j_gene: TRBJ1-1
CDR3aa: CASSDQGANEQFF; CDR3nt: TGTGCCAGCAGTGACCAGGGGGCGAATGAGCAGTTCTTC; d_gene: TRBD1; len: 13; v_gene: TRBV6-1; abundance: -; j_gene: TRBJ2-1
CDR3aa: CASSQARDRGGGINQPQHF; CDR3nt: TGTGCCAGCAGCCAGGCAAGGGACAGGGGAGGGGGAATCAATCAGCCCCAGCATTTT; d_gene: TRBD1; len: 19; v_gene: TRBV5-5; abundance: -; j_gene: TRBJ1-5
CDR3aa: CASSLLGSEAFF; CDR3nt: TGTGCCAGCAGCTTACTTGGCTCTGAAGCTTTCTTT; d_gene: -; len: 12; v_gene: TRBV7-9; abundance: -; j_gene: TRBJ1-1
CDR3aa: CATSDPGTGVEKLFF; CDR3nt: TGTGCCACCAGCGACCCCGGGACAGGGGTTGAAAAACTGTTTTTT; d_gene: TRBD1; len: 15; v_gene: TRBV15; abundance: -; j_gene: TRBJ1-4
CDR3aa: CASSPGVSGANVLTF; CDR3nt: TGCGCCAGCAGCCCAGGGGTCTCTGGGGCCAACGTCCTGACTTTC; d_gene: -; len: 15; v_gene: TRBV5-1; abundance: -; j_gene: TRBJ2-6
CDR3aa: CASSQGGGQVIDEKLFF; CDR3nt: TGTGCCAGCAGCCAGGGGGGGGGACAGGTTATCGATGAAAAACTGTTTTTT; d_gene: TRBD1; len: 17; v_gene: TRBV4-2; abundance: -; j_gene: TRBJ1-4
CDR3aa: CASSLPLAGSYNEQFF; CDR3nt: TGCGCCAGCAGCTTACCACTAGCGGGGTCCTACAATGAGCAGTTCTTC; d_gene: TRBD2; len: 16; v_gene: TRBV5-1; abundance: few; j_gene: TRBJ2-1
CDR3aa: CASSLGGGAQFF; CDR3nt: TGTGCCAGCAGCTTAGGCGGGGGCGCGCAGTTCTTC; d_gene: -; len: 12; v_gene: TRBV11-3; abundance: -; j_gene: TRBJ2-1
CDR3aa: CASSTRSGGATYNEQFF; CDR3nt: TGTGCCAGTAGTACCCGTAGCGGGGGGGCCACCTACAATGAGCAGTTCTTC; d_gene: TRBD2; len: 17; v_gene: TRBV19; abundance: -; j_gene: TRBJ2-1
CDR3aa: CASRLDGDWTEAFF; CDR3nt: TGTGCCAGCAGATTAGACGGGGATTGGACTGAAGCTTTCTTT; d_gene: -; len: 14; v_gene: TRBV11-2; abundance: few; j_gene: TRBJ1-1
CDR3aa: CASSTSSSYNEQFF; CDR3nt: TGTGCCAGCAGCACATCCAGCTCCTACAATGAGCAGTTCTTC; d_gene: -; len: 14; v_gene: TRBV7-2; abundance: -; j_gene: TRBJ2-1
CDR3aa: CASSLSGAQPQHF; CDR3nt: TGTGCCAGCAGTTTGTCAGGGGCTCAGCCCCAGCATTTT; d_gene: -; len: 13; v_gene: TRBV28; abundance: -; j_gene: TRBJ1-5
CDR3aa: CASSFETSDIDEQFF; CDR3nt: TGTGCCAGCAGCTTCGAGACTAGCGATATCGATGAGCAGTTCTTC; d_gene: TRBD2; len: 15; v_gene: TRBV5-5; abundance: once; j_gene: TRBJ2-1
CDR3aa: CAIKAGQGAVEQYF; CDR3nt: TGTGCCATCAAGGCCGGACAGGGGGCTGTCGAGCAGTACTTC; d_gene: TRBD1; len: 14; v_gene: TRBV10-3; abundance: -; j_gene: TRBJ2-7
CDR3aa: CASSHSPRLGSPLHF; CDR3nt: TGTGCCAGCAGCCACTCACCAAGACTAGGTTCACCCCTCCACTTT; d_gene: -; len: 15; v_gene: TRBV5-6; abundance: -; j_gene: TRBJ1-6
CDR3aa: CASRPGANTGELFF; CDR3nt: TGTGCCAGCAGACCAGGCGCGAACACCGGGGAGCTGTTTTTT; d_gene: -; len: 14; v_gene: TRBV7-3; abundance: -; j_gene: TRBJ2-2
CDR3aa: CASSSGDSHNSPLHF; CDR3nt: TGCGCCAGCAGCTCAGGGGACAGTCATAATTCACCCCTCCACTTT; d_gene: TRBD1; len: 15; v_gene: TRBV5-1; abundance: -; j_gene: TRBJ1-6
CDR3aa: CASSRRVEEQFF; CDR3nt: TGTGCCAGCTCTAGGAGGGTGGAAGAGCAGTTCTTC; d_gene: -; len: 12; v_gene: TRBV7-2; abundance: -; j_gene: TRBJ2-1
CDR3aa: CASGLGQGAATNEKLFF; CDR3nt: TGTGCTAGTGGTTTGGGACAGGGGGCGGCAACTAATGAAAAACTGTTTTTT; d_gene: TRBD1; len: 17; v_gene: TRBV12-5; abundance: few; j_gene: TRBJ1-4
CDR3aa: CASSSWGGGSYNEQFF; CDR3nt: TGTGCCAGCAGCTCATGGGGCGGGGGGTCCTACAATGAGCAGTTCTTC; d_gene: TRBD2; len: 16; v_gene: TRBV7-9; abundance: -; j_gene: TRBJ2-1
CDR3aa: CASSARTTNSPLHF; CDR3nt: TGTGCCAGCAGCGCAAGGACAACTAATTCACCCCTCCACTTT; d_gene: -; len: 14; v_gene: TRBV9; abundance: -; j_gene: TRBJ1-6
CDR3aa: CASSRQGNTEAFF; CDR3nt: TGTGCCAGCAGTCGACAGGGGAACACTGAAGCTTTCTTT; d_gene: TRBD1; len: 13; v_gene: TRBV2; abundance: once; j_gene: TRBJ1-1
CDR3aa: CASSTQGLYGYTF; CDR3nt: TGCGCCAGCTCCACCCAGGGACTCTATGGCTACACCTTC; d_gene: -; len: 13; v_gene: TRBV10-2; abundance: once; j_gene: TRBJ1-2
CDR3aa: CASSQGRFVGYTF; CDR3nt: TGTGCCAGCAGCCAAGGTAGATTTGTTGGCTACACCTTC; d_gene: -; len: 13; v_gene: TRBV3-1/TRBV3-2; abundance: -; j_gene: TRBJ1-2
CDR3aa: CASFSRSYNSPLHF; CDR3nt: TGTGCCAGTTTCTCTAGGTCCTATAATTCACCCCTCCACTTT; d_gene: -; len: 14; v_gene: TRBV6-5; abundance: -; j_gene: TRBJ1-6
CDR3aa: CASALQTGTNYGYTF; CDR3nt: TGTGCCAGCGCGCTTCAAACGGGAACTAACTATGGCTACACCTTC; d_gene: -; len: 15; v_gene: TRBV6-5; abundance: -; j_gene: TRBJ1-2
CDR3aa: CASSMAGNSNQPQHF; CDR3nt: TGTGCCAGTAGTATGGCGGGTAATAGCAATCAGCCCCAGCATTTT; d_gene: -; len: 15; v_gene: TRBV19; abundance: once; j_gene: TRBJ1-5
CDR3aa: CASSQGLVFSPNYGYTF; CDR3nt: TGTGCCAGCAGTCAGGGATTAGTTTTTAGCCCTAACTATGGCTACACCTTC; d_gene: -; len: 17; v_gene: TRBV6-2/TRBV6-3; abundance: -; j_gene: TRBJ1-2
CDR3aa: CASSQGELDTQYF; CDR3nt: TGTGCCAGCAGTCAAGGGGAACTGGATACGCAGTATTTT; d_gene: -; len: 13; v_gene: TRBV6-4; abundance: -; j_gene: TRBJ2-3
CDR3aa: CASSLRSGANVLTF; CDR3nt: TGCGCCAGCAGTCTCCGCTCTGGGGCCAACGTCCTGACTTTC; d_gene: -; len: 14; v_gene: TRBV23-1; abundance: -; j_gene: TRBJ2-6
CDR3aa: CSVGGEGKVTEAFF; CDR3nt: TGCAGCGTTGGCGGGGAGGGTAAAGTCACTGAAGCTTTCTTT; d_gene: -; len: 14; v_gene: TRBV29-1; abundance: -; j_gene: TRBJ1-1
CDR3aa: CASRKDRVDYGYTF; CDR3nt: TGTGCCAGCAGGAAGGACAGGGTCGACTATGGCTACACCTTC; d_gene: TRBD1; len: 14; v_gene: TRBV6-5; abundance: -; j_gene: TRBJ1-2
CDR3aa: CASSFLTGAEAFF; CDR3nt: TGCGCCAGCAGCTTTCTTACGGGGGCTGAAGCTTTCTTT; d_gene: -; len: 13; v_gene: TRBV5-1; abundance: -; j_gene: TRBJ1-1
CDR3aa: CASKWDRLATNEKLFF; CDR3nt: TGTGCCAGCAAGTGGGACAGGCTTGCAACTAATGAAAAACTGTTTTTT; d_gene: TRBD1; len: 16; v_gene: TRBV2; abundance: -; j_gene: TRBJ1-4
CDR3aa: CASSSGGSGGKLFF; CDR3nt: TGTGCCAGCAGCTCTGGGGGCAGTGGTGGAAAACTGTTTTTT; d_gene: -; len: 14; v_gene: TRBV7-9; abundance: -; j_gene: TRBJ1-4
CDR3aa: CASSLEGKGNQPQHF; CDR3nt: TGCGCCAGCAGCTTGGAGGGGAAAGGCAATCAGCCCCAGCATTTT; d_gene: -; len: 15; v_gene: TRBV5-1; abundance: once; j_gene: TRBJ1-5
CDR3aa: CASSLPHTGGNQPQHF; CDR3nt: TGCGCCAGCAGCCTACCCCACACAGGGGGCAATCAGCCCCAGCATTTT; d_gene: TRBD1; len: 16; v_gene: TRBV4-3; abundance: -; j_gene: TRBJ1-5
CDR3aa: CASSQENSFNEKLFF; CDR3nt: TGTGCCAGCAGCCAAGAGAACAGCTTTAATGAAAAACTGTTTTTT; d_gene: -; len: 15; v_gene: TRBV3-1/TRBV3-2; abundance: -; j_gene: TRBJ1-4